These 5 T cell receptor beta chains were sequenced from one sample in a study of cytomegalovirus exposure and HLA in healthy donors. A multiplex PCR was run with 60 Vbeta primers and 13 Jbeta primers. TCRdb keeps only in-frame clones here, not all; method: immunoSEQ multiplex PCR. Among roughly 200,000 clones listed, about 80% were seen once. Sequenced sample: PBMCs. The origin of the receptors is a man aged 55 to 69 in good health and CMV-seronegative.

This clone has a handful of counts. This chain uses TRBV29-1 with TRBJ1-1; D unresolved. This CDR3 spans 13 amino acids. Deletions cut 4 bases from V and 0 bases from J, with 9 bases between. CDR1 SQVTM and CDR2 ANQGSEA come from the germline V gene. CDR3 loop: CSVGIQVNTEAFF. In nucleotides, the CDR3 is TGCAGCGTTGGTATTCAGGTGAACACTGAAGCTTTCTTT.

The CDR3, as DNA: TGTGCCAGCTCACTCTCACAGGGGATCAGTGAGCAGTTCTTC. Translated, it gives CASSLSQGISEQFF. The rearrangement uses TRBV18 and TRBJ2-1; TRBD1 matches 7 bases. Germline assignment: CDR1 KGHSH and CDR2 LQKENI. The ends lost 4 bases at V and 9 bases at J; junction bases unmatched: 9. The length of the CDR3 is 14 residues.

With regard to this clone: One end of the junction varies from germline; a read error may be responsible. The chain joins TRBV27 to TRBJ1-6; 10 nucleotides align to TRBD1. CDR1 and CDR2 from the germline V gene are MNHEY and SMNVEV (reference sequence). The CDR3 totals 14 residues. In nucleotides, the CDR3 is TGTGCCAGCAGCCTGGGACAGGGGTCTTCACCCCTCAACTTT. Encoded protein: CASSLGQGSSPLNF.

The rearrangement uses TRBV19 and TRBJ2-6; D is undetermined. CDR3 length: 16 residues. Trimming cost V 3 bases and J 0 bases, with 9 bases left between them. CDR1 is LNHDA, CDR2 SQIVND, per germline (reference sequence). The CDR3 DNA sequence: TGTGCCAGTAGTATCTTACAGCTCTCTGGGGCCAACGTCCTGACTTTC. It codes for CASSILQLSGANVLTF. Full variable domain (outside the CDR3, taken from reference TRBV19 and TRBJ2-6): DGGITQSPKYLFRKEGQNVTLSCEQNLNHDAMYWYRQDPGQGLRLIYYSQIVNDFQKGDIAEGYSVSREKKESFPLTVTSAQKNPTAFYLCASSILQLSGANVLTFGAGSRLTVL.

V usage is TRBV5-1 and J usage is TRBJ2-2; D possibly corresponds to TRBD1 (5 bases). Germline CDR1 reads SGHRS; CDR2 reads YFSETQ. V was cut by 0 bases and J by 0 bases, with 18 bases left in between. CDR3 length equals 19 residues. The CDR3 region is CASSLAFARRTTNTGELFF. DNA of the CDR3: TGCGCCAGCAGCTTGGCCTTTGCTCGTCGGACAACGAACACCGGGGAGCTGTTTTTT.